These 21 T cell receptor beta chains were all obtained from the same sample, sequenced in a study of regulatory T cells in long-lasting Graves disease. Researchers made TCR beta libraries by using iRepertoire HTBI primers and running Arm-PCR on CDR3 regions. TCRdb itself ran the multiplex PCR reads through MiXCR, one entry per CDR3 protein. The sample consists of 300,000 to 400,000 distinct CDR3 sequences, around a sixth of them appearing once. Time point meaning: newly diagnosed GD, antithyroid drugs for less than 3 months. With RNA extracted from PBMCs as input, the TCR library was made. The source material was peripheral blood mononuclear cells (PBMCs), sampled at new diagnosis, from a patient treated with antithyroid drugs. The receptors shown here come from a female donor with Graves disease.

This clonotype showed up many times. V usage is TRBV5-1 and J usage is TRBJ2-7; 7 bases fit TRBD2. Germline lookup yields CDR1 SGHRS and CDR2 YFSETQ. With V trimmed by 0 bases and J by 9 bases, 6 bases remained unmatched. This CDR3 has 13 residues. DNA for the CDR3: TGCGCCAGCAGCTTGGAAACTGGGGGGGTGCAGTACTTC. It codes for CASSLETGGVQYF.

This clonotype was seen ten or more times. The chain links TRBV28 to TRBJ1-5, with 8 positions matching TRBD1. The CDR3 length is 16 residues. Trimming at V came to 2 bases and at J to 5 bases, leaving 8 bases not matched to a gene. CDR1 is MDHEN and CDR2 is SYDVKM in the germline V gene. CDR3 DNA: TGTGCCAGCAGTTTAGAAGGACAGGGACGGTATCAGCCCCAGCATTTT. Its translation is CASSLEGQGRYQPQHF.

This clonotype showed up many times. This chain connects TRBV9 to TRBJ2-5; D remains ambiguous. Trimming cost V 0 bases and J 1 base, with 4 bases left between them. Germline V lookup: CDR1 SGDLS, CDR2 YYNGEE. CDR3 length: 13 amino acids. In DNA form, the CDR3 reads TGTGCCAGCAGCGTAGCGGTCCAAGAGACCCAGTACTTC. Its protein product is CASSVAVQETQYF.

As concerns this clonotype: A much larger clone lies one base from this, so it may be a read error. CDR3 DNA: TGTGCCAGCAGTACTCAAAGCGGGTCCTACAATGAGCAGTTCTTC. Its protein product is CASSTQSGSYNEQFF. The J gene is TRBJ2-1, the V gene TRBV6-2 or TRBV6-3; D possibly corresponds to TRBD2 (6 bases). CDR3 length: 15 residues. CDR1 and CDR2 (germline): MNHEY, SVGEGT. The V and J ends lost 5 bases and 1 base respectively, with 12 bases between them.

This clonotype appeared many times. This chain uses TRBV20-1 with TRBJ1-6; no reliable D call. The V gene's germline CDR1 is DFQATT and CDR2 SNEGSKA (reference sequence). The length of the CDR3 is 15 residues. The V and J ends lost 0 bases and 7 bases respectively, with 13 bases between them. The CDR3 loop is CSARDSSQVNSPLHF. The CDR3 bases are TGCAGTGCTAGAGATAGTAGCCAGGTCAATTCACCCCTCCACTTT.

The J gene is TRBJ2-7, the V gene TRBV20-1; 9 bases fit TRBD1. J lost 2 bases, V lost 1 base, and 18 bases had no gene match. This CDR3 contains 19 residues. Germline V CDR1 and CDR2: DFQATT, SNEGSKA (reference sequence). The CDR3 loop reads CSARGRAGQGGRGTYEQYF. The DNA of the CDR3 is TGCAGTGCTAGAGGAAGGGCGGGACAGGGAGGCCGGGGGACCTACGAGCAGTACTTC.

This clonotype was detected only a few times. The chain carries TRBV29-1 and TRBJ1-4; 10 bases match TRBD1. The germline V gene encodes CDR1 SQVTM and CDR2 ANQGSEA. V shed 7 bases, J shed 8 bases, and the junction held 13 bases outside the gene matches. The CDR3 is 15 amino acids. CDR3 residues: CSATGTGDFREKLFF. The CDR3, as DNA: TGCAGCGCTACTGGGACAGGGGACTTTAGGGAAAAACTGTTTTTT.

The V call is TRBV5-1, the J call TRBJ2-3, with D tentatively TRBD2 (6 bases). Trimming took 5 bases from V and 0 from J, leaving 13 bases between them. Germline assignment: CDR1 SGHRS and CDR2 YFSETQ. The CDR3 consists of 15 residues. CDR3 region: CASSIADPSTDTQYF. Here the CDR3 DNA reads TGCGCCAGCAGTATAGCGGACCCCAGCACAGATACGCAGTATTTT.

This clonotype was seen many times. V and J are TRBV6-1 and TRBJ1-6; 8 nucleotides agree with TRBD1. V shed 7 bases and J 5 bases; nucleotides not matched to a gene: 7. The germline V gene encodes CDR1 MNHNS and CDR2 SASEGT. There are 15 residues in the CDR3. Here the CDR3 reads CASTRTGSHNSPLHF. DNA of the CDR3: TGTGCCAGCACCCGGACAGGGAGTCATAATTCACCCCTCCACTTT.

CDR3 nucleotide sequence: TGTGCCAGCAGCTTCTTGGTAGCGGGTATGTTCAATGAGCAGTTCTTC. Translated, it gives CASSFLVAGMFNEQFF. This rearrangement joins TRBV11-1 to TRBJ2-1; 7 bases fit TRBD2. The germline V gene encodes CDR1 SGHAT and CDR2 FQDESV (reference sequence). Germline trimming cut 3 bases from V and 6 bases from J; bases unmatched to any gene: 11. This CDR3 is 16 amino acids long.

Only a few counts were recorded for this clonotype. The chain links TRBV30 to TRBJ1-5, with 10 bases identical to TRBD1. The germline V gene has CDR1 GTSNPN and CDR2 SVGIG (reference sequence). The junction had 0 bases not matched to a gene; V was cut back by 3 bases and J by 4 bases. The length of the CDR3 is 13 residues. The CDR3: CAWRDRGNQPQHF. In DNA, the CDR3 is TGTGCCTGGAGGGACAGGGGGAATCAGCCCCAGCATTTT.

This clonotype was seen just once. The chain has TRBV7-9 and TRBJ1-1, with 8 bases matching TRBD1. The CDR3 runs 14 residues. V lost 5 bases, J lost 3 bases, and 5 bases stayed unmatched. Germline CDR1 SEHNR, CDR2 FQNEAQ (reference sequence). The DNA of the CDR3 is TGTGCCAGCAGCGCCGGGACAGGATACACTGAAGCTTTCTTT. Encoded protein: CASSAGTGYTEAFF.

This clonotype was observed a few times. J is TRBJ1-5 and V is TRBV27, with no clear D. CDR1 and CDR2 from the germline V gene are MNHEY and SMNVEV (reference sequence). This CDR3 contains 14 residues. Between the trimmed V and J ends, which lost 5 bases and 10 bases, there was a span of 18 bases. As DNA, the CDR3 is TGTGCCAGCAGTAGAGAGGCGTTAATCAGCCCCCAGCATTTT. It translates to CASSREALISPQHF.

This clonotype was observed many times. The chain couples TRBV7-6 to TRBJ2-7; D is unclear. The CDR3 covers 13 residues. The V end lost 5 bases, the J end lost 2 bases, and 10 bases lay between the germline ends. Germline loops: CDR1 SGHVS, CDR2 FNYEAQ. CDR3 region: CASSMTETYEQYF. The CDR3 DNA reads TGTGCCAGCAGCATGACTGAGACCTACGAGCAGTACTTC.

In its sample, this clonotype was seen many times. J is TRBJ1-1 and V is TRBV7-2; TRBD1 agrees at 10 bases. There are 17 residues in the CDR3. Germline CDR1 is SGHTA and CDR2 is FQGNSA. V dropped 5 bases and J dropped 6; count of bases not matched to a gene: 15. DNA for the CDR3: TGTGCCAGCAGCCCAAGACAGGGGGCGGTGGTTCGCCCTGAAGCTTTCTTT. Translated, it gives CASSPRQGAVVRPEAFF.

The sample holds a few counts of this clonotype. A much larger clone differs by one base, so this may be a read error. This chain connects TRBV7-9 to TRBJ2-7, with a weak D call TRBD2 (5 bases). Germline CDR1 and CDR2: SEHNR and FQNEAQ (reference sequence). The CDR3 is 14 amino acids. The CDR3 spells CASSLLPSSYEQCF. Written as DNA, the CDR3 is TGTGCCAGCAGCTTACTCCCTAGCTCCTACGAGCAGTGCTTC. The entire variable domain, with the rest obtained from reference TRBV7-9 and TRBJ2-7, is as follows: DTGVSQNPRHKITKRGQNVTFRCDPISEHNRLYWYRQTLGQGPEFLTYFQNEAQLEKSRLLSDRFSAERPKGSFSTLEIQRTEQGDSAMYLCASSLLPSSYEQCFGPGTRLTVT.

This clonotype was seen at least ten times. The V call is TRBV11-2, the J call TRBJ2-1; D not certain. CDR3 size: 16 residues. Germline CDR1 and CDR2: SGHAT and FQNNGV. The V end lost 6 bases, the J end lost 3 bases, and 18 bases lay between the germline ends. In nucleotides, the CDR3 is TGTGCCAGCAGGTTCATTAGTGGTCCCTACTACAATGAGCAGTTCTTC. Translation gives CASRFISGPYYNEQFF.

This clonotype was observed many times. The CDR3 DNA reads as TGTGCCAGCAGCTTAGGGTCGGAACTAGCGGGGGACAATGAGCAGTTCTTC. Amino acids: CASSLGSELAGDNEQFF. The V gene is TRBV11-2, the J gene TRBJ2-1; 11 bases map to TRBD2. CDR3 length equals 17 residues. Trimming removed 1 base from V and 5 bases from J; junction bases left unmatched: 7. Per the germline V gene, CDR1 is SGHAT and CDR2 is FQNNGV.

J is TRBJ2-7 and V is TRBV25-1; 12 bases match TRBD1. Germline trimming cut 5 bases from V and 3 bases from J; bases unmatched to any gene: 8. Germline V gives CDR1 MGHDK, CDR2 SYGVNS. This CDR3 is built from 16 residues. CDR3 protein: CASSSRGTGGFYEQYF. In DNA, the CDR3 is TGTGCCAGCAGTTCCCGGGGGACAGGGGGCTTCTACGAGCAGTACTTC.

This clonotype was seen at least ten times. CDR3 sequence reads: CASSSDRGNEKLFF. The DNA of the CDR3 is TGTGCCAGCAGTTCCGACAGGGGGAATGAAAAACTGTTTTTT. V gene TRBV6-5 combines with J gene TRBJ1-4; TRBD1 agrees at 9 bases. V lost 4 bases and J lost 5; bases outside the gene matches: 2. The CDR3 contains 14 residues. CDR1 and CDR2 (germline): MNHEY, SVGAGI.

This clonotype was counted many times. The V and J genes are TRBV5-5 and TRBJ2-7; 14 nucleotides align to TRBD2. The CDR3 contains 17 residues. The trim removed 4 bases at V and 2 bases at J, leaving 8 bases unmatched. From germline, CDR1 is SGHKS and CDR2 YYEKEE (reference sequence). CDR3 sequence: CASSPRTSGRMTYEQYF. The CDR3 region has the DNA TGTGCCAGCAGCCCCAGGACTAGCGGGAGGATGACCTACGAGCAGTACTTC.